This passage covers 27 T cell receptor beta chains from one sample sequenced in a study of cytomegalovirus exposure and HLA in healthy donors. With 60 Vbeta and 13 Jbeta primers, the PCR was carried out. Sequenced by immunoSEQ multiplex PCR; TCRdb stores in-frame clones only, minus some. The sample lists about 95,000 clones; roughly four fifths were seen once. Sequencing was carried out using PBMCs. These receptors were collected from a man aged 30 to 45 in good health and CMV-seropositive.

CDR3 residues: CARTDRSYNEQFF. CDR3 in DNA: TGTGCCAGAACGGACAGATCCTACAATGAGCAGTTCTTC. This sequence joins TRBV2 and TRBJ2-1, with D possibly matching TRBD1 (6 bases). CDR3 length equals 13 residues. CDR1 is SNHLY and CDR2 is FYNNEI in the germline V gene. V was trimmed by 9 bases and J by 1 base, leaving 10 bases between them.

The CDR3 region is CASRSYTYEQYF. The CDR3 DNA follows: TGTGCAAGTCGCTCGTATACCTACGAGCAGTACTTC. The rearrangement uses TRBV12-2 and TRBJ2-7; the DNA was not used to check the table's D call, TRBD2. TRBV12-2 is listed as a pseudogene. The CDR3 covers 12 residues.

This clone was detected a few times. The J gene is TRBJ1-5, the V gene TRBV7-9; 10 bases align to TRBD1. This CDR3 is 16 amino acids long. Per germline, CDR1 SEHNR and CDR2 FQNEAQ (reference sequence). Trimming removed 1 base from V and 5 bases from J; junction bases left unmatched: 5. CDR3: CASSLGVGTGDQPQHF. The CDR3 DNA reads as TGTGCCAGCAGCTTAGGGGTTGGGACAGGGGATCAGCCCCAGCATTTT.

V gene TRBV19 combines with J gene TRBJ2-1; 12 bases agree with TRBD2. The J segment lost 7 bases and the V segment lost 5 bases, leaving 9 bases of the junction unmatched. CDR1 is LNHDA, CDR2 SQIVND, per germline (reference sequence). The CDR3 is made up of 16 amino acids. CDR3 region: CASSGLAGGPSNEQFF. The CDR3, as DNA: TGTGCCAGTAGTGGTCTAGCGGGAGGGCCGTCAAATGAGCAGTTCTTC.

The chain couples TRBV2 to TRBJ1-6; D is perhaps TRBD1 (5 bases). Trimming took off 7 bases at V and 9 bases at J, with 19 bases between the two ends. This CDR3 is 15 amino acids long. The germline CDR1 and CDR2 sequences are SNHLY and FYNNEI. The CDR3 coding sequence is TGTGCCAGCAATGGGGACTCCGGGGGAGGTTCACCCCTCCACTTT. Translation: CASNGDSGGGSPLHF. The full variable domain, its missing parts supplied by reference TRBV2 and TRBJ1-6, is EPEVTQTPSHQVTQMGQEVILRCVPISNHLYFYWYRQILGQKVEFLVSFYNNEISEKSEIFDDQFSVERPDGSNFTLKIRSTKLEDSAMYFCASNGDSGGGSPLHFGNGTRLTVT.

Of note for this clone: Within the sample, other DNA sequences also encode this same CDR3. The J gene is TRBJ2-1, the V gene TRBV15, with D perhaps matching TRBD2 (5 bases). The CDR3 covers 17 residues. The germline V gene has CDR1 LNHNV and CDR2 YYDKDF (reference sequence). Trimming took off 0 bases at V and 8 bases at J, with 20 bases between the two ends. The CDR3 DNA sequence: TGTGCCACCAGCAGAGATACAGCGGCCGTACCCGCCGATGAGCAGTTCTTC. Translated, it gives CATSRDTAAVPADEQFF.

The chain has TRBV7-2 and TRBJ1-1; D might be TRBD1 (6 bases). CDR1 and CDR2 (germline): SGHTA, FQGNSA. The CDR3 covers 16 residues. The V end lost 7 bases, the J end lost 0 bases, and 18 bases lay between the germline ends. The CDR3 here is CASTQGSGALNTEAFF. The CDR3 nucleotides are TGTGCCAGCACCCAAGGGTCAGGGGCACTGAACACTGAAGCTTTCTTT.

This clone was seen just once. Its ends do not fully match the called genes, so a read error is possible. The V gene is TRBV7-9, the J gene TRBJ1-5; D may be TRBD1 (6 bases). This CDR3 region has 16 residues. Germline V gene lookup returns CDR1 SEHNR and CDR2 FQNEAQ (reference sequence). CDR3 nucleotides: TGTTCCAGCAGCCCCTCTACGGGACACTCCAATCAGCCCCAGCATTTT. Amino acids: CSSSPSTGHSNQPQHF.

This chain uses TRBV11-2 with TRBJ1-1; D ambiguous. Germline V gene data show CDR1 as SGHAT and CDR2 as FQNNGV. V was trimmed by 2 bases and J by 4 bases, leaving 11 bases between them. CDR3 length: 14 amino acids. This CDR3 reads CASSLNAVITEAFF. DNA for the CDR3: TGTGCCAGCAGCTTAAACGCAGTTATCACTGAAGCTTTCTTT.

This chain links TRBV7-9 with TRBJ1-1, with 8 bases identical to TRBD1. The germline V gene encodes CDR1 SEHNR and CDR2 FQNEAQ (reference sequence). V lost 4 bases to trimming and J lost 1 base; unmatched junction nucleotides: 5. The CDR3 spans 15 residues. The CDR3: CASSSSGGKNTEAFF. The CDR3 DNA reads as TGTGCCAGCAGCTCATCAGGGGGCAAGAACACTGAAGCTTTCTTT.

The rearrangement uses TRBV5-1 and TRBJ2-1, with TRBD2 as a possible D gene (6 bases). Germline V gene data show CDR1 as SGHRS and CDR2 as YFSETQ. V was clipped by 0 bases and J by 0 bases, with 13 bases between them. The CDR3 has 17 residues. The CDR3 reads CASSLVGGPSSYNEQFF. The CDR3, as DNA: TGCGCCAGCAGCTTGGTAGGAGGGCCAAGCTCCTACAATGAGCAGTTCTTC. The entire variable domain, with the rest obtained from reference TRBV5-1 and TRBJ2-1, is as follows: KAGVTQTPRYLIKTRGQQVTLSCSPISGHRSVSWYQQTPGQGLQFLFEYFSETQRNKGNFPGRFSGRQFSNSRSEMNVSTLELGDSALYLCASSLVGGPSSYNEQFFGPGTRLTVL.

The rearrangement uses TRBV7-2 and TRBJ2-1; 7 positions match TRBD2. The V gene's germline CDR1 is SGHTA and CDR2 FQGNSA. The CDR3 loop spans 14 amino acids. J was trimmed by 8 bases and V by 3 bases; bases with no gene match: 7. For the CDR3, the DNA is TGTGCCAGCAGCTTGGGGGGGGTATTTGATGAGCAGTTCTTC. Protein sequence: CASSLGGVFDEQFF.

In regard to this clone: One end of the junction does not line up with germline, which may come from a read error. The gene calls are TRBV7-9 and TRBJ1-2; D not resolved. In germline, CDR1 is SEHNR, CDR2 FQNEAQ (reference sequence). The CDR3 contains 13 residues. This CDR3 is CSSSLVLNYGYTF. The CDR3 region has the DNA TGTTCCAGCAGCTTAGTCCTTAACTATGGCTACACCTTC.

This clone was observed a handful of times. The CDR3 DNA sequence: TGCGCCAGCAGCTGGGACAGAATTACCGAAGCTTTCTTT. Translated: CASSWDRITEAFF. The chain couples TRBV5-1 to TRBJ1-1; 7 nucleotides line up with TRBD1. Germline CDR1 reads SGHRS; CDR2 reads YFSETQ. The CDR3 extends over 13 amino acids. The junction had 7 bases not matched to a gene; V was cut back by 3 bases and J by 8 bases.

The chain recombines TRBV7-8 with TRBJ2-7; 7 bases fit TRBD2. Germline CDR1 and CDR2: SGHVS and FQNEAQ. The length of the CDR3 is 16 residues. The trim removed 6 bases at V and 5 bases at J, leaving 16 bases unmatched. CDR3 in DNA: TGTGCCAGCAGTCCAGCCCTGGCAAGCGGGACCGACGAGCAGTACTTC. It yields the protein CASSPALASGTDEQYF.

This clone was detected only once. V usage is TRBV10-1 and J usage is TRBJ2-5; 7 nucleotides match TRBD1. The germline gives CDR1 WNHNN, CDR2 SYGVQD (reference sequence). The trim removed 8 bases at V and 5 bases at J, leaving 8 bases unmatched. The CDR3 covers 13 residues. CDR3 in DNA: TGCGCCAGCCAGGACAGGTTAGGTGAGACCCAGTACTTC. The encoded protein is CASQDRLGETQYF.

This sequence joins TRBV18 and TRBJ1-4; no firm D call. V was clipped by 3 bases and J by 0 bases, with 8 bases between them. The CDR3 consists of 15 residues. The V gene's germline CDR1 is KGHSH and CDR2 LQKENI. CDR3 DNA sequence: TGTGCCAGCTCACCCGTAGTTGCAACTAATGAAAAACTGTTTTTT. Amino acids: CASSPVVATNEKLFF.

The gene calls are TRBV5-1 and TRBJ1-2; the D gene is possibly TRBD1 (5 bases). The V and J ends lost 0 bases and 8 bases respectively, with 11 bases between them. Germline lookup yields CDR1 SGHRS and CDR2 YFSETQ. The CDR3 runs to 13 residues. As DNA, the CDR3 is TGCGCCAGCAGCTTGGAAGGGGTTGACGGCTACACCTTC. Its translation: CASSLEGVDGYTF. Based on the CDR3 plus reference TRBV5-1 and TRBJ1-2, the full variable domain is KAGVTQTPRYLIKTRGQQVTLSCSPISGHRSVSWYQQTPGQGLQFLFEYFSETQRNKGNFPGRFSGRQFSNSRSEMNVSTLELGDSALYLCASSLEGVDGYTFGSGTRLTVV.

The chain is built from TRBV19 and TRBJ2-7; 8 bases line up with TRBD1. The CDR3 runs 16 residues. V dropped 0 bases and J dropped 4; count of bases not matched to a gene: 8. Germline V gives CDR1 LNHDA, CDR2 SQIVND (reference sequence). The CDR3 sequence: CASSIEVGTGGYEQYF. The CDR3 nucleotides read TGTGCCAGTAGTATAGAAGTCGGAACAGGGGGATACGAGCAGTACTTC.

V is TRBV27 and J is TRBJ2-7, with 10 bases fitting TRBD2. The CDR3 is 14 residues long. CDR1 is MNHEY, CDR2 SMNVEV, per germline (reference sequence). V was pared by 0 bases and J by 5 bases, with 1 base of the junction left unmatched. CDR3 amino acids: CASSLSGTSDEQYF. The CDR3, as DNA: TGTGCCAGCAGTTTATCCGGGACTAGCGACGAGCAGTACTTC.

The V and J genes are TRBV19 and TRBJ2-2, with a tentative D call TRBD1 (6 bases). CDR3 length equals 14 residues. The germline V gene encodes CDR1 LNHDA and CDR2 SQIVND (reference sequence). Trimming shortened V by 6 bases and J by 3 bases, and 11 bases separated the two germline ends. The CDR3 is CASRPTGHTGELFF. CDR3 DNA sequence: TGTGCCAGTAGACCTACAGGGCACACCGGGGAGCTGTTTTTT.

The V gene is TRBV28, the J gene TRBJ2-5; no reliable D call. The end of the DNA fits TRBJ2-7 better, so the J call may be wrong. CDR3 length: 13 residues. Looked up from germline, CDR1 is MDHEN and CDR2 is SYDVKM. CDR3 in amino acids: CASSPLSSYEQYF. The CDR3 DNA reads as TGTGCCAGCAGTCCCTTGAGTTCCTACGAGCAGTACTTC.

V and J are TRBV10-3 and TRBJ2-1, with TRBD2 matching over 15 bases. J lost 8 bases, V lost 5 bases, and 13 bases had no gene match. The CDR3 has 18 residues. The germline CDR1 and CDR2 sequences are ENHRY and SYGVKD. The CDR3 bases are TGTGCCATCAGTTGGACTAGCGGGAGGGTGGGTAGTAGCGATGAGCAGTTCTTC. It is translated as CAISWTSGRVGSSDEQFF.

The genes are TRBV7-8 and TRBJ1-2; 7 bases match TRBD1. The CDR3 has 22 residues. V trimming: 5 bases; J trimming: 0 bases; junction bases outside the gene matches: 27. Germline values: CDR1 SGHVS, CDR2 FQNEAQ. The DNA of the CDR3 is TGTGCCAGCAGCCCCCGGGACAGCCGACGGGAGTGGCTCCAAAGGGCTAACTATGGCTACACCTTC. This translates into CASSPRDSRREWLQRANYGYTF.

This clone came up once. This chain joins TRBV7-8 and TRBJ2-1; D gene uncertain. The CDR3 is 12 amino acids. Germline values: CDR1 SGHVS, CDR2 FQNEAQ. The V end was cut by 1 base, the J end by 9 bases, with 7 bases between. Here the CDR3 DNA reads TGTGCCAGCAGCTTAGGACTTTTTGAGCAGTTCTTC. This encodes CASSLGLFEQFF. Together with reference TRBV7-8 and TRBJ2-1, the CDR3 gives the full variable domain: GAGVSQSPRYKVAKRGQDVALRCDPISGHVSLFWYQQALGQGPEFLTYFQNEAQLDKSGLPSDRFFAERPEGSVSTLKIQRTQQEDSAVYLCASSLGLFEQFFGPGTRLTVL.

The chain joins TRBV29-1 to TRBJ1-1; TRBD1 is a possible D gene (5 bases). V was cut by 3 bases and J by 5 bases, with 10 bases left in between. This CDR3 has 12 residues. Germline lookup yields CDR1 SQVTM and CDR2 ANQGSEA. The DNA for the CDR3 is TGCAGCGTTGACAGGGCGGGAACTGAAGCTTTCTTT. Its protein product is CSVDRAGTEAFF.

This rearrangement joins TRBV7-9 to TRBJ2-5; 10 positions match TRBD2. TRBJ2-7 explains the end of the DNA better; the J call may be wrong. CDR1 is SEHNR, CDR2 FQNEAQ, per germline (reference sequence). CDR3 length: 14 amino acids. CDR3 nucleotides: TGTGCCAGCAGCCCTAGCGGGAGCTACGACGAGCAGTACTTC. Translation gives CASSPSGSYDEQYF.